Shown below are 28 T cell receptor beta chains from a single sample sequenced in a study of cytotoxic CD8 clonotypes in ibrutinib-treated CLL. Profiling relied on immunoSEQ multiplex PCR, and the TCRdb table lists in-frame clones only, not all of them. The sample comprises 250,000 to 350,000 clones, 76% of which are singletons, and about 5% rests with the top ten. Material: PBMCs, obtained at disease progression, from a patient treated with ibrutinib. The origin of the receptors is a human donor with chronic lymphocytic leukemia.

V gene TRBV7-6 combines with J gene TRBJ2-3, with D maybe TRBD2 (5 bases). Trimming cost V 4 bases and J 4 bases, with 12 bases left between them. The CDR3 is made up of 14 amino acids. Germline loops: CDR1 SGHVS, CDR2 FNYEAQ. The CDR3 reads CASSSRKGADTQYF. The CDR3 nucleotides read TGTGCCAGCAGCTCGCGAAAGGGAGCAGATACGCAGTATTTT.

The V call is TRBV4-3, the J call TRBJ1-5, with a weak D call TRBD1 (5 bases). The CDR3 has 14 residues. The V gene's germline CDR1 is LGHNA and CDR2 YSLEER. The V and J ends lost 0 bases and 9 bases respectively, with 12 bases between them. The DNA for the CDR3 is TGCGCCAGCAGCCAAGAGCCGACTAGGGGGCCCCAGCATTTT. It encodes CASSQEPTRGPQHF.

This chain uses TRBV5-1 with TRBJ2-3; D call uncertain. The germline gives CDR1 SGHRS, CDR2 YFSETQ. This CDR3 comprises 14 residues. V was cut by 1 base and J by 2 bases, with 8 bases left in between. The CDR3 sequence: CASSLSRNTDTQYF. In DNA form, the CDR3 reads TGCGCCAGCAGCTTGTCCCGAAACACAGATACGCAGTATTTT.

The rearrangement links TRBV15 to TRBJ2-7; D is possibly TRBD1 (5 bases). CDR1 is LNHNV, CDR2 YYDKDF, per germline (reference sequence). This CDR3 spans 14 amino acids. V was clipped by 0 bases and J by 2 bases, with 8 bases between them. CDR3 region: CATSRDAQAYEQYF. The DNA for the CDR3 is TGTGCCACCAGCAGAGATGCACAGGCCTACGAGCAGTACTTC. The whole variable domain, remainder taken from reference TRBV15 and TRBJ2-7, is DAMVIQNPRYQVTQFGKPVTLSCSQTLNHNVMYWYQQKSSQAPKLLFHYYDKDFNNEADTPDNFQSRRPNTSFCFLDIRSPGLGDTAMYLCATSRDAQAYEQYFGPGTRLTVT.

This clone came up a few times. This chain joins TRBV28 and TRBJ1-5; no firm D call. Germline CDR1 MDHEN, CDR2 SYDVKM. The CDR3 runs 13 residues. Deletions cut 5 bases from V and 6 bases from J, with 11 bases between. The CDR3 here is CASSEPRSQPQHF. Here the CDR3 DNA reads TGTGCCAGCAGTGAACCGAGAAGTCAGCCCCAGCATTTT.

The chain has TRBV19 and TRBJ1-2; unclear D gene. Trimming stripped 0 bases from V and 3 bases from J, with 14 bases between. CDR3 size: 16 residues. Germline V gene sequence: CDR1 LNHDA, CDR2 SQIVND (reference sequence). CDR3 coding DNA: TGTGCCAGTAGTATAGATATCTTCGGCGGCGACTATGGCTACACCTTC. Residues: CASSIDIFGGDYGYTF.

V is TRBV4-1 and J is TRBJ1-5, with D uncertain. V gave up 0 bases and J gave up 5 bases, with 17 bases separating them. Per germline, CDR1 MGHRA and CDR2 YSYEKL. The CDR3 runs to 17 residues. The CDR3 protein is CASSQDYAREGYQPQHF. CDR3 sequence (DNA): TGCGCCAGCAGCCAAGATTATGCCCGAGAGGGTTATCAGCCCCAGCATTTT.

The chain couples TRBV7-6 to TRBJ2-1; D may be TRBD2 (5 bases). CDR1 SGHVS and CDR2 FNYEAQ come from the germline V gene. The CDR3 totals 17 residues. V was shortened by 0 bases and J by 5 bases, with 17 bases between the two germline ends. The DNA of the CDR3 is TGTGCCAGCAGCTTAGCCCTTACTAGGATGTCTGACAATGAGCAGTTCTTC. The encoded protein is CASSLALTRMSDNEQFF.

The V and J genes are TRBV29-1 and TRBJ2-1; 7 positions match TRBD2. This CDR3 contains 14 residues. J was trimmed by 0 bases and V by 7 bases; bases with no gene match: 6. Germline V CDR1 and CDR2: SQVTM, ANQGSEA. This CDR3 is CSAPSGSSYNEQFF. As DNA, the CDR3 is TGCAGCGCCCCTAGCGGTTCCTCCTACAATGAGCAGTTCTTC.

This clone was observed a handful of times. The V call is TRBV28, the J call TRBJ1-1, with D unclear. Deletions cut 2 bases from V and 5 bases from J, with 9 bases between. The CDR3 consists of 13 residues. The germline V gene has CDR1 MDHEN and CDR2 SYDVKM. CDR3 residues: CASSLAGQTEAFF. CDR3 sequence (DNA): TGTGCCAGCAGTTTAGCGGGTCAGACTGAAGCTTTCTTT. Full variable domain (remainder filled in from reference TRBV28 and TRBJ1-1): DVKVTQSSRYLVKRTGEKVFLECVQDMDHENMFWYRQDPGLGLRLIYFSYDVKMKEKGDIPEGYSVSREKKERFSLILESASTNQTSMYLCASSLAGQTEAFFGQGTRLTVV.

Here the CDR3 reads CASSTPGEGVRSGQYF. In nucleotides, the CDR3 is TGTGCCAGCAGCACCCCAGGGGAGGGCGTACGAAGCGGGCAGTACTTC. J is TRBJ2-7 and V is TRBV7-9, with D possibly being TRBD2 (7 bases). Germline V gene sequence: CDR1 SEHNR, CDR2 FQNEAQ (reference sequence). V gave up 5 bases and J gave up 9 bases, with 26 bases separating them. This CDR3 region has 16 residues.

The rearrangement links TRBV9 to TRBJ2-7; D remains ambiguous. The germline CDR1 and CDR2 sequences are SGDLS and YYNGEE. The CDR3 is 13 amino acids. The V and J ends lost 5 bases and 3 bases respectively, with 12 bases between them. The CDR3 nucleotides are TGTGCCAGCAGTTCACCGACGGGCTACGAGCAGTACTTC. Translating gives CASSSPTGYEQYF.

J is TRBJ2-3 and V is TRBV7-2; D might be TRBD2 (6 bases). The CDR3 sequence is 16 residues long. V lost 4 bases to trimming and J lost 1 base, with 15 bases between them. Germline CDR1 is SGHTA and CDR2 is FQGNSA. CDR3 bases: TGTGCCAGCAGCTCAACCAGGCGGGAAGGCACAGATACGCAGTATTTT. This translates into CASSSTRREGTDTQYF. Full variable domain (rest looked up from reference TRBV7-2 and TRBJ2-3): GAGVSQSPSNKVTEKGKDVELRCDPISGHTALYWYRQSLGQGLEFLIYFQGNSAPDKSGLPSDRFSAERTGGSVSTLTIQRTQQEDSAVYLCASSSTRREGTDTQYFGPGTRLTVL.

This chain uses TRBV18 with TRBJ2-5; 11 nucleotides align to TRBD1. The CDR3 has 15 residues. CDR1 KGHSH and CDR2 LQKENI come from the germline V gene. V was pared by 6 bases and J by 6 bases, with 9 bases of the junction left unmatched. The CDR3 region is CASSPRTGGGKTQYF. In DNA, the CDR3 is TGTGCCAGCTCGCCCCGGACAGGGGGCGGGAAGACCCAGTACTTC.

The CDR3 here is CASIPHLRRICNQPQHF. Written as DNA, the CDR3 is TGTGCCAGCATCCCACATCTGAGACGGATCTGCAATCAGCCCCAGCATTTT. V gene TRBV21-1 combines with J gene TRBJ1-5. TRBV21-1 is a recognized pseudogene. The CDR3 extends over 17 amino acids.

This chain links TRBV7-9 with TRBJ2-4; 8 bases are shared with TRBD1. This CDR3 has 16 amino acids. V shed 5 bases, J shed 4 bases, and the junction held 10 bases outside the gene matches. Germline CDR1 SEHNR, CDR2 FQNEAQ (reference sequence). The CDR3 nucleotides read TGTGCCAGCAGCCCTCATTTTGGACAGGGAAAAAACATTCAGTACTTC. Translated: CASSPHFGQGKNIQYF.

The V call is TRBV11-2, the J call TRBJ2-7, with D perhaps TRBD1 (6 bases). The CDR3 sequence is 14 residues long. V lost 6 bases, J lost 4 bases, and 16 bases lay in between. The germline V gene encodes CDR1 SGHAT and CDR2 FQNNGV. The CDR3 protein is CASSAPGQYYEQYF. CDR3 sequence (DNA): TGTGCCAGCAGTGCACCGGGACAATATTACGAGCAGTACTTC.

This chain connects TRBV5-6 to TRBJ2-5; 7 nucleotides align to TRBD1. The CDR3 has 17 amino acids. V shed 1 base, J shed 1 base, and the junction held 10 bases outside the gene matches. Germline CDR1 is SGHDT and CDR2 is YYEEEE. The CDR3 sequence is CASSLWVGTDTQETQYF. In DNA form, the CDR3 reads TGTGCCAGCAGCTTGTGGGTTGGGACAGACACCCAAGAGACCCAGTACTTC.

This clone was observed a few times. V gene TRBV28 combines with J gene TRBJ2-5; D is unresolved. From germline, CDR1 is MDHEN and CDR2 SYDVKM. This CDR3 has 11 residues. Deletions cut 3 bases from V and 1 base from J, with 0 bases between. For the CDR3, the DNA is TGTGCCAGCAGTTTCCAAGAGACCCAGTACTTC. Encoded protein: CASSFQETQYF.

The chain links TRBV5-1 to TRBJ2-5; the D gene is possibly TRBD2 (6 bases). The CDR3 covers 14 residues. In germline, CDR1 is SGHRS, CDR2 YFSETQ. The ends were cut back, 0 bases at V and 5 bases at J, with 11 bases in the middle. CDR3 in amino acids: CASSLAGVAETQYF. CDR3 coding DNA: TGCGCCAGCAGCTTGGCGGGGGTAGCGGAGACCCAGTACTTC.

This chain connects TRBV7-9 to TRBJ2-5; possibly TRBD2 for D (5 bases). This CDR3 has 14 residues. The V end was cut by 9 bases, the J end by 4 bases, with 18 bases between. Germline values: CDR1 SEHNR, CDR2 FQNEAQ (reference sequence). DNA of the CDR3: TGTGCCAGTTCACGGTCGGGGTTTGGAGAGACCCAGTACTTC. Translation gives CASSRSGFGETQYF. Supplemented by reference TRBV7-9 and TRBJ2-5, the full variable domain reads DTGVSQNPRHKITKRGQNVTFRCDPISEHNRLYWYRQTLGQGPEFLTYFQNEAQLEKSRLLSDRFSAERPKGSFSTLEIQRTEQGDSAMYLCASSRSGFGETQYFGPGTRLLVL.

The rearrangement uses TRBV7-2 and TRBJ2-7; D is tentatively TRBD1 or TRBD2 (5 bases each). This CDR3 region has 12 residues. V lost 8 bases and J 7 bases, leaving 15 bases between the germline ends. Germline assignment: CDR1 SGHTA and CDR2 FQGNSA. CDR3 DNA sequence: TGTGCCAGCGGGACGGGTCGGGAAGAGCAGTACTTC. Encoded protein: CASGTGREEQYF. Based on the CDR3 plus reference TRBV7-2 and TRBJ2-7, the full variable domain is GAGVSQSPSNKVTEKGKDVELRCDPISGHTALYWYRQSLGQGLEFLIYFQGNSAPDKSGLPSDRFSAERTGGSVSTLTIQRTQQEDSAVYLCASGTGREEQYFGPGTRLTVT.

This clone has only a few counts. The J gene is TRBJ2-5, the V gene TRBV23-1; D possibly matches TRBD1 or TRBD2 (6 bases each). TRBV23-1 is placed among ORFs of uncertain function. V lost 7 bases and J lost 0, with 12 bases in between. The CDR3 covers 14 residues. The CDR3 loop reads CASIGGGNQETQYF. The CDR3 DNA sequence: TGCGCCAGCATCGGGGGCGGAAACCAAGAGACCCAGTACTTC.

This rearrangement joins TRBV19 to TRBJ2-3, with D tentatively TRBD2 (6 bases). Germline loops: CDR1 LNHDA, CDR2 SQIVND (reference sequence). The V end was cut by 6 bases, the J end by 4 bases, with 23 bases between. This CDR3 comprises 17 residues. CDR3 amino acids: CASRGRTALHAADTQYF. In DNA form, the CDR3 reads TGTGCCAGTAGGGGGAGGACGGCCCTCCACGCGGCAGATACGCAGTATTTT.

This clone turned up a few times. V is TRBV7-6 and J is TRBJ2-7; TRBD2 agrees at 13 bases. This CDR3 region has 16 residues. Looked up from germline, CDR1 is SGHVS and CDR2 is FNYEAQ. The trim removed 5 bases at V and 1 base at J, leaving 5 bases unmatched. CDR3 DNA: TGTGCCAGCAGCCACAGACTAGCGGGGGGTTCCTACGAGCAGTACTTC. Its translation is CASSHRLAGGSYEQYF.

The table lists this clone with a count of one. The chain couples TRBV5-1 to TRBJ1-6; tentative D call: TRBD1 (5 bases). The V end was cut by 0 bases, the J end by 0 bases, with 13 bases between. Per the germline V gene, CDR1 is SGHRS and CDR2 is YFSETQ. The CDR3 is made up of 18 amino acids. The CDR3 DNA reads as TGCGCCAGCAGCTTGGATCAGGGCAAGAGCTCCTATAATTCACCCCTCCACTTT. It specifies CASSLDQGKSSYNSPLHF.

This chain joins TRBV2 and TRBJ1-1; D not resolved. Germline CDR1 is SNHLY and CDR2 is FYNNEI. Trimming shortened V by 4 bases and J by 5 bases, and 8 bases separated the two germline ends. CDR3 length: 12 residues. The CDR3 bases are TGTGCCAGCAGTGTGGTTAGGACTGAAGCTTTCTTT. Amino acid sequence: CASSVVRTEAFF. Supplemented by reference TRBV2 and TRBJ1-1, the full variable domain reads EPEVTQTPSHQVTQMGQEVILRCVPISNHLYFYWYRQILGQKVEFLVSFYNNEISEKSEIFDDQFSVERPDGSNFTLKIRSTKLEDSAMYFCASSVVRTEAFFGQGTRLTVV.

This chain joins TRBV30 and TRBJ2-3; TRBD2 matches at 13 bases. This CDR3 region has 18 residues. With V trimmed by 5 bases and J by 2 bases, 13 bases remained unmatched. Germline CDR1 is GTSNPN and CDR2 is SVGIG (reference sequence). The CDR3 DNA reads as TGTGCCTGGGCGGGGACTAGCGGGAATCCAGGGAACACAGATACGCAGTATTTT. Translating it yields CAWAGTSGNPGNTDTQYF. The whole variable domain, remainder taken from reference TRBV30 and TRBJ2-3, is SQTIHQWPATLVQPVGSPLSLECTVEGTSNPNLYWYRQAAGRGLQLLFYSVGIGQISSEVPQNLSASRPQDRQFILSSKKLLLSDSGFYLCAWAGTSGNPGNTDTQYFGPGTRLTVL.